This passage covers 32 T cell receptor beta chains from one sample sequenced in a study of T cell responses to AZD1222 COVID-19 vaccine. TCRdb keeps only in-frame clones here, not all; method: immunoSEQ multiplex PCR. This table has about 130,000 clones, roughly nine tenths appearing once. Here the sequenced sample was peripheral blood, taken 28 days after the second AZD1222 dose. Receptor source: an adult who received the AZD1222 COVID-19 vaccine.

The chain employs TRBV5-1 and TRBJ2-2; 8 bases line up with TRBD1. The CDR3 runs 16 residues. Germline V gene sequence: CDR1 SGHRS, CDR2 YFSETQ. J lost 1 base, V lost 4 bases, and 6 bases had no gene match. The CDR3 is CASSAAGTGNTGELFF. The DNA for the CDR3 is TGCGCCAGCAGCGCAGCCGGGACAGGGAACACCGGGGAGCTGTTTTTT.

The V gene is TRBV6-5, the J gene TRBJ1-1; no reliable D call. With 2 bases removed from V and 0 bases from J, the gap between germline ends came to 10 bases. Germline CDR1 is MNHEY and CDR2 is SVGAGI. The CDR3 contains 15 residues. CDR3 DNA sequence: TGTGCCAGCAGTTACGGCAGAAACTTGAACACTGAAGCTTTCTTT. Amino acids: CASSYGRNLNTEAFF.

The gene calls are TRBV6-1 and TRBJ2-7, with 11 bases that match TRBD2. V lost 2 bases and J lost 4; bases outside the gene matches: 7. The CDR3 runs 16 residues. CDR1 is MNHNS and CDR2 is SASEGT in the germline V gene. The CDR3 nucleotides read TGTGCCAGCAGTGAATTTGAGGGACTAGCGGTGTACGAGCAGTACTTC. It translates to CASSEFEGLAVYEQYF.

As DNA, the CDR3 is TGCGCCAGCAGCTTGGAGGGACAGGGCTTAAGGCCCCAGTACTTC. This codes for CASSLEGQGLRPQYF. The chain uses TRBV5-1 and TRBJ2-5; 9 positions agree with TRBD1. The CDR3 spans 15 residues. Germline CDR1 SGHRS, CDR2 YFSETQ. Trimming removed 0 bases from V and 9 bases from J; junction bases left unmatched: 9.

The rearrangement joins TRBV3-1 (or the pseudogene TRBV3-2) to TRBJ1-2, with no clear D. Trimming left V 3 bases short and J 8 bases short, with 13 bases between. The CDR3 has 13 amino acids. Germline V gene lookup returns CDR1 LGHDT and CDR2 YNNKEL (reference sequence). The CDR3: CASSQSGVGGYTF. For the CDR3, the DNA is TGTGCCAGCAGCCAGTCCGGTGTGGGAGGCTACACCTTC.

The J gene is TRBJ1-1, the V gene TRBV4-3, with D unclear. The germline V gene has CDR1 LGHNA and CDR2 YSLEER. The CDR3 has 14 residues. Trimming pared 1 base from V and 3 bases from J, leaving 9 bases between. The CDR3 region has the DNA TGCGCCAGCAGCCAAGTTCGTGGGGACACTGAAGCTTTCTTT. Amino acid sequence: CASSQVRGDTEAFF.

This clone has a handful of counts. CDR3 protein: CASSYSQPLYNSPLHF. The CDR3 DNA follows: TGTGCCAGCAGTTACTCACAGCCACTCTATAATTCACCCCTCCACTTT. The chain uses TRBV6-5 and TRBJ1-6, with D hard to call. This CDR3 region has 16 residues. V lost 0 bases to trimming and J lost 3 bases, with 9 bases between them. Germline CDR1 and CDR2: MNHEY and SVGAGI.

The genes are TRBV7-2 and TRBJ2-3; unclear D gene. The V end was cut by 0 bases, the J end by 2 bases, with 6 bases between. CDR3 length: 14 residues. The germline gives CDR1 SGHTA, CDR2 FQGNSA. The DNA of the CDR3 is TGTGCCAGCAGCTTAGCCCTTCTCACAGATACGCAGTATTTT. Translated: CASSLALLTDTQYF.

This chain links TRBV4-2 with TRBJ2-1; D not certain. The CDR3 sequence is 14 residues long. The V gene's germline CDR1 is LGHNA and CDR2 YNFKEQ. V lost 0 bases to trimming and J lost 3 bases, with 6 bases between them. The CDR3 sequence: CASSQDWGYNEQFF. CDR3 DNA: TGTGCCAGCAGCCAAGATTGGGGCTACAATGAGCAGTTCTTC.

DNA for the CDR3: TGTGCCAGCAGCCTAGGGGTAACTAACACTGAAGCTTTCTTT. Its protein product is CASSLGVTNTEAFF. J is TRBJ1-1 and V is TRBV5-6, with a tentative D call TRBD1 (5 bases). The CDR3 is made up of 14 amino acids. The ends were cut back, 4 bases at V and 2 bases at J, with 12 bases in the middle. The germline CDR1 and CDR2 sequences are SGHDT and YYEEEE.

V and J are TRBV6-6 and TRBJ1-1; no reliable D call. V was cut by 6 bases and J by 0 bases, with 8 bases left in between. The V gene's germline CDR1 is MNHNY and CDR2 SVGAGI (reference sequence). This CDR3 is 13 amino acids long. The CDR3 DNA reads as TGTGCCAGCAGAGGAACTTTGAACACTGAAGCTTTCTTT. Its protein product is CASRGTLNTEAFF.

CDR3 in DNA: TGTGCCAGCAGTTACTCTACGACAGGGGGCTCTGAAGCTTTCTTT. Translation: CASSYSTTGGSEAFF. The chain has TRBV6-5 and TRBJ1-1; 10 nucleotides align to TRBD1. Germline V CDR1 and CDR2: MNHEY, SVGAGI. The CDR3 has 15 amino acids. Unmatched junction bases numbered 4, after V lost 0 bases and J lost 6 bases.

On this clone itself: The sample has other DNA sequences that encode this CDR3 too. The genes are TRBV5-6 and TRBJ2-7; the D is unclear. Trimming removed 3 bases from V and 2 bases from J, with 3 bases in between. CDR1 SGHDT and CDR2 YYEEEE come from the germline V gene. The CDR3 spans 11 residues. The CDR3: CASSSPYEQYF. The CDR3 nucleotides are TGTGCCAGCAGCTCGCCCTACGAGCAGTACTTC.

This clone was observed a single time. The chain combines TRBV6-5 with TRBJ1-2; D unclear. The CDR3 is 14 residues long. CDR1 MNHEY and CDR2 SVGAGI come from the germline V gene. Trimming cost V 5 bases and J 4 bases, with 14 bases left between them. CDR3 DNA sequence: TGTGCCAGCAGTACTGATGGACGGAGCTATGGCTACACCTTC. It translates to CASSTDGRSYGYTF.

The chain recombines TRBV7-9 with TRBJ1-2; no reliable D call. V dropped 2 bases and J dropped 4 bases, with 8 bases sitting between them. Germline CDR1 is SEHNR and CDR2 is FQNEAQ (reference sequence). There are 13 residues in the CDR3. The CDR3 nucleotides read TGTGCCAGCAGCTTAACGCAGTTCTATGGCTACACCTTC. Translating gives CASSLTQFYGYTF.

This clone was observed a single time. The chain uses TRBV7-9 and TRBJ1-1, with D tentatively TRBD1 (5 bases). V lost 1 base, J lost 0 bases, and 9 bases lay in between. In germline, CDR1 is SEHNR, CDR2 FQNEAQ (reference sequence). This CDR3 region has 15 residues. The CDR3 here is CASSLGGRVNTEAFF. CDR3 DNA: TGTGCCAGCAGCTTAGGGGGCAGGGTGAACACTGAAGCTTTCTTT.

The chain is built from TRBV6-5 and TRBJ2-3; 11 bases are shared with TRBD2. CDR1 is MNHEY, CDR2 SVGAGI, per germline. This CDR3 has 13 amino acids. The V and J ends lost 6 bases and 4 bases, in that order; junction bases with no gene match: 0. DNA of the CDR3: TGTGCCAGCAGACTAGCGGGAGCAGATACGCAGTATTTT. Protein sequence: CASRLAGADTQYF.

CDR3 in DNA: TGTGCCAGTAGTATAGACCGAGGGCATGATGGCTACACCTTC. This encodes CASSIDRGHDGYTF. The genes are TRBV19 and TRBJ1-2; the D is unclear. The CDR3 length is 14 residues. Germline V lookup: CDR1 LNHDA, CDR2 SQIVND (reference sequence). Trimming cost V 0 bases and J 6 bases, with 11 bases left between them.

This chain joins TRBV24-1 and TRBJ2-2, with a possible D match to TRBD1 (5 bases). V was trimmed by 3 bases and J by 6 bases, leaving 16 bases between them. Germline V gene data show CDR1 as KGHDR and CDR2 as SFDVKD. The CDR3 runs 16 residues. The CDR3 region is CATSDPGAAAPGELFF. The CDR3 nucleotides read TGTGCCACCAGTGATCCTGGGGCAGCCGCTCCCGGGGAGCTGTTTTTT.

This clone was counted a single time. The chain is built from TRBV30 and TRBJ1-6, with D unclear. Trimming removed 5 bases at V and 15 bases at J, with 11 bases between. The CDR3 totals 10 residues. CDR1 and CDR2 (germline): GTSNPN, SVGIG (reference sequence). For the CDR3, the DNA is TGTGCCTGGGGGCCCCCCAACCTCCACTTT. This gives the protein CAWGPPNLHF.

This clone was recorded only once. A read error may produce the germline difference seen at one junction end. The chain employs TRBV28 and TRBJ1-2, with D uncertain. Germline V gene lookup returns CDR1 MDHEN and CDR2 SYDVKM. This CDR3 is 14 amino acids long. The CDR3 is CASSSADREYVYTF. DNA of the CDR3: TGTGCCAGCAGTTCCGCGGACCGGGAGTATGTCTACACCTTC.

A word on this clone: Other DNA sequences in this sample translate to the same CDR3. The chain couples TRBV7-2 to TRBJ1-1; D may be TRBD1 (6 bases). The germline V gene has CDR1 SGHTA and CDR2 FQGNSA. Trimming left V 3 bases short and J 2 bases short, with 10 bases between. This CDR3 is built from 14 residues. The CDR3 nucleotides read TGTGCCAGCAGCTTGGGGGGCGCAAACACTGAAGCTTTCTTT. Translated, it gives CASSLGGANTEAFF. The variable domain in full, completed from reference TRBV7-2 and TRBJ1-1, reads GAGVSQSPSNKVTEKGKDVELRCDPISGHTALYWYRQSLGQGLEFLIYFQGNSAPDKSGLPSDRFSAERTGGSVSTLTIQRTQQEDSAVYLCASSLGGANTEAFFGQGTRLTVV.

DNA of the CDR3: TGTGCCAGTAGTGTTCATACAGGGGGTAATTCACCCCTCCACTTT. It encodes CASSVHTGGNSPLHF. The rearrangement uses TRBV19 and TRBJ1-6, with 8 bases lining up with TRBD1. CDR1 is LNHDA and CDR2 is SQIVND in the germline V gene (reference sequence). The CDR3 runs to 15 residues. With V trimmed by 5 bases and J by 6 bases, 6 bases remained unmatched.

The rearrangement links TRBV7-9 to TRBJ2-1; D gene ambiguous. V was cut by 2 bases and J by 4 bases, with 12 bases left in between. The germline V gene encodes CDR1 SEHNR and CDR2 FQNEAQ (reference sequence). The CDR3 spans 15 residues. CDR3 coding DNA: TGTGCCAGCAGCTTACAGCGAGGCTTGTACAATGAGCAGTTCTTC. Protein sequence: CASSLQRGLYNEQFF.

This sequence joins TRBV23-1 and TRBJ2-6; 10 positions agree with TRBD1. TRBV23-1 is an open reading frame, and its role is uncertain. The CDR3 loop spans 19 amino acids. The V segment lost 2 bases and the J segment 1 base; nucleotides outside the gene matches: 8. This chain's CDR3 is CASSQAPGQGRSGANVLTF. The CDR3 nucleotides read TGCGCCAGCAGTCAAGCACCGGGACAGGGGAGATCTGGGGCCAACGTCCTGACTTTC.

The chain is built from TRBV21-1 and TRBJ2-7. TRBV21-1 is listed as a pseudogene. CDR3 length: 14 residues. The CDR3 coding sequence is TGTGCCAGCAGCAAAGGGACCGAAACCTACGAGCAGTACTTC. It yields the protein CASSKGTETYEQYF.

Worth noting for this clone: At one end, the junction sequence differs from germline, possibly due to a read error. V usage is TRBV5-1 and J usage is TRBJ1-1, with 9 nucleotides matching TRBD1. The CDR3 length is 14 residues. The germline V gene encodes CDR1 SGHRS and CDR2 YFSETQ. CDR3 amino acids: CASSFAGQGTETFF. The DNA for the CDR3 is TGCGCCAGCAGCTTTGCAGGACAGGGGACTGAAACTTTCTTT.

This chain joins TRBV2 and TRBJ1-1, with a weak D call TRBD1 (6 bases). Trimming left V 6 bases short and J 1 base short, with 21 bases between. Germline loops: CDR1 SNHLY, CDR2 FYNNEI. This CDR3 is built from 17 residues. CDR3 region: CASRDSLLTGPNTEAFF. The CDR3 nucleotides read TGTGCCAGCAGAGATTCCCTACTAACAGGGCCGAACACTGAAGCTTTCTTT. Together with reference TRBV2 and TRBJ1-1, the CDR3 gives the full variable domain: EPEVTQTPSHQVTQMGQEVILRCVPISNHLYFYWYRQILGQKVEFLVSFYNNEISEKSEIFDDQFSVERPDGSNFTLKIRSTKLEDSAMYFCASRDSLLTGPNTEAFFGQGTRLTVV.

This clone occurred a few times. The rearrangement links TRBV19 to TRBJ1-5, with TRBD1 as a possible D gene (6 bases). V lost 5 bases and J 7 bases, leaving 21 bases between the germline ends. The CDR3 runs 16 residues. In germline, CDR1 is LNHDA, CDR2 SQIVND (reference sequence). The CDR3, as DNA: TGTGCCAGTAGTCCCCTGGGAACAGGGTACAACCAGCCCCAGCATTTT. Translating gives CASSPLGTGYNQPQHF.

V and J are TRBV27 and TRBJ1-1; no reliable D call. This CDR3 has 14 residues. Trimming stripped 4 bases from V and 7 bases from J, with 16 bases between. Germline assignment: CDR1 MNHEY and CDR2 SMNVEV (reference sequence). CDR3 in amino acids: CASSSFNRGDEAFF. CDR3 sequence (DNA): TGTGCCAGCAGTTCATTCAACCGAGGAGATGAAGCTTTCTTT.

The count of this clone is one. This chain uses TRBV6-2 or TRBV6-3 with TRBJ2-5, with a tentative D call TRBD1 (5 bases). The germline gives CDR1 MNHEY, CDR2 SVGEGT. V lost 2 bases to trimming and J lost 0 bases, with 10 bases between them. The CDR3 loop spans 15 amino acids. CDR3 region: CASSYAGLYQETQYF. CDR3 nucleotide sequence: TGTGCCAGCAGTTACGCAGGGCTGTACCAAGAGACCCAGTACTTC.

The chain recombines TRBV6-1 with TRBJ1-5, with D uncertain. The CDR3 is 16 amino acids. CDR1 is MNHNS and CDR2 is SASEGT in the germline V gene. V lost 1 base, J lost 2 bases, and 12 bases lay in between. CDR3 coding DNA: TGTGCCAGCAGTGAAGGAACAGCGATGGGCAATCAGCCCCAGCATTTT. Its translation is CASSEGTAMGNQPQHF.